The source of this T cell receptor (beta chain) is a study of shared clonotypes between healthy human individuals. Whole-study results and caveats: Approximately 5% was the fraction of naive CD4 clonotypes found shared across a few donors. Sampling involved blood alone; tissue repertoires likely differ. Non-shared clonotypes were found to have lower generation probabilities than the clonotypes that were shared by all four of the sorted-subset donors.

The DNA input per sorted-subset replicate PCR was 150 to 200 ng, corresponding to tens of thousands of T cell genomes. This table comes from immunoSEQ multiplex PCR, and its TCRdb copy is limited to in-frame clones, with some not included. This sample has 2 million to 2.5 million clones; roughly 95% occur once, and the top ten carry 0.13%. The CDR3 extends over 16 amino acids. CDR1 is SEHNR, CDR2 FQNEAQ, per germline (reference sequence). Germline trimming cut 4 bases from V and 2 bases from J; bases unmatched to any gene: 4. A note on this clone: Its antigen is still unknown.

The sequencing input was naive CD4+ T cells sorted from blood. The sample's subset: CD45RA+ positively selected. The J gene is TRBJ2-2, the V gene TRBV7-9; the match to TRBD1 covers 10 bases. The TCR sequence derives from a man between 18 and 35 years old in good health. The CDR3 here is CASSSRQGANTGELFF. CDR3 DNA sequence: TGTGCCAGCAGCTCAAGACAGGGGGCAAACACCGGGGAGCTGTTTTTT.